What follows are 28 T cell receptor beta chains derived from one specimen sequenced in a study of OX40 agonist ivuxolimab in advanced cancers. Produced via immunoSEQ multiplex PCR; TCRdb's table is partial and in-frame only. Of 30,000 to 35,000 clones listed, 70% to 90% are singletons. Material: CD4+ or CD8+ T cells sorted from blood, obtained in a trial of the OX40 agonist ivuxolimab. The source is an adult with an advanced solid tumor such as melanoma, head and neck, liver or kidney cancer.

The chain uses TRBV19 and TRBJ2-3; 9 nucleotides agree with TRBD2. The length of the CDR3 is 16 residues. Trimming at V came to 3 bases and at J to 3 bases, leaving 7 bases not matched to a gene. Germline CDR1 LNHDA, CDR2 SQIVND (reference sequence). Written as DNA, the CDR3 is TGTGCCAGTAGTATGTTAGCGGGAGTGGGGACAGATACGCAGTATTTT. This encodes CASSMLAGVGTDTQYF.

CDR3 residues: CASTNQRAAVKETQYF. In DNA form, the CDR3 reads TGTGCCAGCACCAACCAAAGAGCAGCGGTGAAAGAGACCCAGTACTTC. This rearrangement joins TRBV2 to TRBJ2-5, with D possibly being TRBD2 (5 bases). The germline V and J ends were trimmed by 7 bases and 3 bases, with 21 bases remaining between them. Germline V gives CDR1 SNHLY, CDR2 FYNNEI. The CDR3 spans 16 residues. Full variable domain (outside the CDR3, taken from reference TRBV2 and TRBJ2-5): EPEVTQTPSHQVTQMGQEVILRCVPISNHLYFYWYRQILGQKVEFLVSFYNNEISEKSEIFDDQFSVERPDGSNFTLKIRSTKLEDSAMYFCASTNQRAAVKETQYFGPGTRLLVL.

This chain links TRBV7-9 with TRBJ2-3, with D unresolved. This CDR3 comprises 16 residues. Per the germline V gene, CDR1 is SEHNR and CDR2 is FQNEAQ (reference sequence). Trimming stripped 0 bases from V and 0 bases from J, with 10 bases between. Here the CDR3 DNA reads TGTGCCAGCAGCTTAGCGCTGGCAACGAGCACAGATACGCAGTATTTT. The encoded protein is CASSLALATSTDTQYF.

The V and J genes are TRBV27 and TRBJ1-6; D is unclear. Per the germline V gene, CDR1 is MNHEY and CDR2 is SMNVEV (reference sequence). Trimming pared 5 bases from V and 9 bases from J, leaving 14 bases between. This CDR3 is 14 amino acids long. CDR3 bases: TGTGCCAGCAGTCCGTCCACCGTTTCTTCACCCCTCCACTTT. It is translated as CASSPSTVSSPLHF.

This clone was seen just once. This chain links TRBV7-9 with TRBJ2-1; 11 positions match TRBD2. With 3 bases clipped from V and 0 bases from J, the junction kept 7 bases outside the gene matches. This CDR3 contains 18 residues. Germline V gene lookup returns CDR1 SEHNR and CDR2 FQNEAQ (reference sequence). The CDR3: CASSFLAGGPSSYNEQFF. The CDR3 DNA follows: TGTGCCAGCAGCTTCCTAGCGGGAGGCCCTAGCTCCTACAATGAGCAGTTCTTC. Full variable domain (rest looked up from reference TRBV7-9 and TRBJ2-1): DTGVSQNPRHKITKRGQNVTFRCDPISEHNRLYWYRQTLGQGPEFLTYFQNEAQLEKSRLLSDRFSAERPKGSFSTLEIQRTEQGDSAMYLCASSFLAGGPSSYNEQFFGPGTRLTVL.

The rearrangement links TRBV29-1 to TRBJ2-7, with D perhaps given as TRBD1 or TRBD2 (5 bases each). The CDR3 extends over 15 amino acids. V lost 6 bases and J lost 4, with 22 bases in between. Germline V gene data show CDR1 as SQVTM and CDR2 as ANQGSEA. The DNA for the CDR3 is TGCAGCGTAGGGACCGGGTCCTCTGGTATTTACGAGCAGTACTTC. Translation: CSVGTGSSGIYEQYF.

The chain has TRBV15 and TRBJ1-2; D unresolved. The CDR3 contains 16 residues. V lost 0 bases to trimming and J lost 0 bases, with 11 bases between them. The germline V gene has CDR1 LNHNV and CDR2 YYDKDF (reference sequence). The CDR3 DNA sequence: TGTGCCACCAGCAGAGATATGATGGAAGCTAACTATGGCTACACCTTC. Encoded protein: CATSRDMMEANYGYTF.

This chain connects TRBV28 to TRBJ1-5; D gene ambiguous. This CDR3 region has 14 residues. Trimming removed 2 bases from V and 4 bases from J, with 9 bases in between. CDR1 and CDR2 from the germline V gene are MDHEN and SYDVKM. The CDR3 loop is CASSLRLGNQPQHF. CDR3 nucleotide sequence: TGTGCCAGCAGTTTACGCCTGGGTAATCAGCCCCAGCATTTT.

The chain uses TRBV28 and TRBJ2-1; D remains ambiguous. V dropped 3 bases and J dropped 5 bases, with 8 bases sitting between them. The CDR3 has 13 residues. Germline V gene sequence: CDR1 MDHEN, CDR2 SYDVKM. The CDR3 DNA reads as TGTGCCAGCAGTTTCCGGGTCGACAATGAGCAGTTCTTC. Translated: CASSFRVDNEQFF.

The V gene is TRBV27, the J gene TRBJ2-7, with 10 positions matching TRBD2. The V segment lost 5 bases and the J segment 2 bases; nucleotides outside the gene matches: 6. In germline, CDR1 is MNHEY, CDR2 SMNVEV (reference sequence). This CDR3 region has 15 residues. The CDR3 protein is CASSHTSGAAYEQYF. CDR3 sequence (DNA): TGTGCCAGCAGTCATACTAGCGGGGCGGCCTACGAGCAGTACTTC.

J is TRBJ2-2 and V is TRBV6-5, with D unresolved. Germline assignment: CDR1 MNHEY and CDR2 SVGAGI. V was trimmed by 0 bases and J by 4 bases, leaving 6 bases between them. The CDR3 consists of 14 residues. CDR3 bases: TGTGCCAGCAGTTACTCGTTCGGCACCGGGGAGCTGTTTTTT. It translates to CASSYSFGTGELFF.

This chain joins TRBV27 and TRBJ1-1; TRBD1 agrees at 8 bases. Germline loops: CDR1 MNHEY, CDR2 SMNVEV (reference sequence). V lost 5 bases and J lost 1; bases outside the gene matches: 15. The CDR3 totals 18 residues. CDR3 residues: CASSPRADRGGQNTEAFF. In nucleotides, the CDR3 is TGTGCCAGCAGTCCCCGGGCCGACAGGGGAGGCCAGAACACTGAAGCTTTCTTT.

V usage is TRBV27 and J usage is TRBJ1-4; weak D call: TRBD1 (6 bases). The CDR3 is 19 amino acids. Trimming removed 3 bases at V and 8 bases at J, with 28 bases between. CDR1 and CDR2 (germline): MNHEY, SMNVEV (reference sequence). The CDR3 DNA reads as TGTGCCAGCAGTTTGAGGTCGGGGGCGGACAAGGCACAGAGCGAAAAACTGTTTTTT. It is translated as CASSLRSGADKAQSEKLFF.

CDR3 nucleotide sequence: TGTGCCAGCAGCTTGGGTTCAGTCAGGGAGACCCAGTACTTC. It translates to CASSLGSVRETQYF. The chain uses TRBV5-5 and TRBJ2-5; D is ambiguous. CDR1 and CDR2 (germline): SGHKS, YYEKEE (reference sequence). V dropped 0 bases and J dropped 5 bases, with 11 bases sitting between them. CDR3 length equals 14 residues.

This chain joins TRBV19 and TRBJ2-7; D unclear. Trimming removed 6 bases at V and 4 bases at J, with 10 bases between. CDR3 size: 12 residues. The germline gives CDR1 LNHDA, CDR2 SQIVND (reference sequence). This CDR3 is CASSVGFYEQYF. CDR3 nucleotide sequence: TGTGCCAGTAGCGTCGGGTTTTACGAGCAGTACTTC.

A single count supports this clone. This rearrangement joins TRBV15 to TRBJ1-5; 7 bases match TRBD1. Trimming took 2 bases from V and 3 from J; bases not matched to a gene: 4. The CDR3 is 15 residues long. CDR1 and CDR2 (germline): LNHNV, YYDKDF (reference sequence). The CDR3 sequence: CATSRQGENNQPQHF. The DNA for the CDR3 is TGTGCCACCAGCAGACAGGGGGAGAACAATCAGCCCCAGCATTTT.

V gene TRBV30 combines with J gene TRBJ2-5, with 16 nucleotides matching TRBD2. The J segment lost 0 bases and the V segment lost 3 bases, leaving 4 bases of the junction unmatched. The CDR3 length is 17 residues. In germline, CDR1 is GTSNPN, CDR2 SVGIG (reference sequence). The DNA of the CDR3 is TGTGCCTGGAGGAGGGGACTAGCGGGAGGGTACCAAGAGACCCAGTACTTC. Its translation: CAWRRGLAGGYQETQYF.

The chain joins TRBV6-5 to TRBJ1-1; D remains unclear. CDR1 is MNHEY, CDR2 SVGAGI, per germline. The CDR3 extends over 14 amino acids. Trimming cost V 4 bases and J 4 bases, with 13 bases left between them. The CDR3 DNA reads as TGTGCCAGCAGTTTGGACCGCCGCCCCACTGAAGCTTTCTTT. Amino acid sequence: CASSLDRRPTEAFF.

This chain joins TRBV7-6 and TRBJ2-1; 8 bases agree with TRBD1. Trimming cost V 2 bases and J 8 bases; bases outside gene matches: 5. Germline values: CDR1 SGHVS, CDR2 FNYEAQ. CDR3 length: 14 residues. CDR3 in DNA: TGTGCCAGCAGCTTATCGCAGGGGGCCTATGAGCAGTTCTTC. This gives the protein CASSLSQGAYEQFF.

This clone was detected once. J is TRBJ2-1 and V is TRBV5-6, with TRBD2 as a possible D gene (5 bases). The CDR3 sequence is 12 residues long. The V gene's germline CDR1 is SGHDT and CDR2 YYEEEE. V was pared by 0 bases and J by 8 bases, with 6 bases between. This CDR3 is CASSLDGDEQFF. CDR3 coding DNA: TGTGCCAGCAGCTTGGACGGGGATGAGCAGTTCTTC.

The V call is TRBV4-1, the J call TRBJ1-4; TRBD1 is a possible D gene (5 bases). The CDR3 sequence is 14 residues long. V gave up 2 bases and J gave up 7 bases, with 11 bases separating them. Germline CDR1 reads MGHRA; CDR2 reads YSYEKL. The CDR3 nucleotides read TGCGCCAGCAGCCAATGGAATGGGGGTGAAAAACTGTTTTTT. It is translated as CASSQWNGGEKLFF.

By frequency in the sample, this clone is medium-sized. This chain uses TRBV25-1 with TRBJ1-1, with D unclear. With 5 bases removed from V and 3 bases from J, the gap between germline ends came to 13 bases. The CDR3 has 14 amino acids. In germline, CDR1 is MGHDK, CDR2 SYGVNS. The CDR3 bases are TGTGCCAGCAGTCTCCCCTCCCGGGACACTGAAGCTTTCTTT. It encodes CASSLPSRDTEAFF.

This CDR3 is CSVGTRGSVSSYEQYF. The DNA for the CDR3 is TGCAGCGTGGGGACGCGCGGGAGCGTAAGCTCCTACGAGCAGTACTTC. This chain connects TRBV29-1 to TRBJ2-7; 7 bases map to TRBD2. The CDR3 has 16 amino acids. V trimming: 6 bases; J trimming: 0 bases; junction bases outside the gene matches: 14. The germline gives CDR1 SQVTM, CDR2 ANQGSEA.

The chain recombines TRBV9 with TRBJ1-1, with D possibly TRBD1 on 6 matching bases. Trimming took 4 bases from V and 4 from J, leaving 23 bases between them. Germline values: CDR1 SGDLS, CDR2 YYNGEE. The length of the CDR3 is 17 residues. The DNA of the CDR3 is TGTGCCAGCAGCTACGAACCTAGACAGGTCATAGGCACTGAAGCTTTCTTT. Translation gives CASSYEPRQVIGTEAFF.

The CDR3 sequence is CSVGDSPYEQYF. The CDR3 DNA reads TGCAGCGTTGGGGACAGCCCCTACGAGCAGTACTTC. This chain connects TRBV29-1 to TRBJ2-7; 7 bases match TRBD1. The CDR3 is 12 amino acids. CDR1 is SQVTM and CDR2 is ANQGSEA in the germline V gene. The ends lost 4 bases at V and 2 bases at J; junction bases unmatched: 2.

The genes are TRBV28 and TRBJ1-2; 7 bases agree with TRBD1. The germline gives CDR1 MDHEN, CDR2 SYDVKM. V shed 3 bases and J 8 bases; nucleotides not matched to a gene: 9. The CDR3 extends over 14 amino acids. CDR3 in amino acids: CASSLGQYIGGYTF. CDR3 coding DNA: TGTGCCAGCAGTTTGGGACAGTATATCGGGGGCTACACCTTC.

This chain links TRBV10-2 with TRBJ2-7, with 8 bases that match TRBD1. This CDR3 is 13 amino acids long. Germline-derived CDR1 and CDR2 are WSHSY and SAAADI. V shed 8 bases and J 2 bases; nucleotides not matched to a gene: 5. DNA of the CDR3: TGCGCCAGCCTGACAGGGGATACCTACGAGCAGTACTTC. Amino acids: CASLTGDTYEQYF.

The CDR3 region is CATLSFESASGGYTF. CDR3 coding DNA: TGTGCCACCCTTTCTTTTGAGAGTGCTTCGGGGGGCTACACCTTC. V usage is TRBV10-3 and J usage is TRBJ1-2; D not resolved. The germline V and J ends were trimmed by 10 bases and 8 bases, with 26 bases remaining between them. Germline V lookup: CDR1 ENHRY, CDR2 SYGVKD. The CDR3 extends over 15 amino acids.